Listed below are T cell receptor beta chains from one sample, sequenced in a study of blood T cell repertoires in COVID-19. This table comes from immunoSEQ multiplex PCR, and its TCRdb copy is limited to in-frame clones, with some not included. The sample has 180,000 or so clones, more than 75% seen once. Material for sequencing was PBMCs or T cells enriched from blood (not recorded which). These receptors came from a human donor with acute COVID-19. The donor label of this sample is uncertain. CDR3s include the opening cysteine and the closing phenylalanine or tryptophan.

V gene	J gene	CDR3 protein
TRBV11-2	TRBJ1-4	CASSLDGRVVKLFF
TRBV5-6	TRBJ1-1	CASTRQGNTEAFF
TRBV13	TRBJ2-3	CASSPLGLRGDGDTQYF
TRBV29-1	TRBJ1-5	CSIRTGVNQPQHF
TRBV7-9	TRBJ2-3	CASSSKPGHPADTQYF
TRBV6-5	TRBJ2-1	CASSSLSGRYNEQFF
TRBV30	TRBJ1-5	CAWSDTGVSQPQHF
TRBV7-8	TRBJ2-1	CASSLRPGTGSPTNEQFF
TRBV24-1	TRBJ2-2	CATSDQDRGATGELFF
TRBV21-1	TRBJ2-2	CASRGRSTGDSTGELFF
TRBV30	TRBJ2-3	CAWTPTADTQYF
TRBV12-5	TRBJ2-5	CASGSGDREETQYF
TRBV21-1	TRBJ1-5	CARSFDRGNQPQHF
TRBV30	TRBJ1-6	CAWGPLGQEIWNSPLHF
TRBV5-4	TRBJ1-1	CASSLGQMNTEAFF
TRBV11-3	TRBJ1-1	CASSLTGGNTEAFF
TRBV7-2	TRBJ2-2	CASSLEGVIGELFF
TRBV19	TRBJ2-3	CASSIHRGSTDTQYF
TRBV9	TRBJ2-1	CASSVSSGAYNEQFF
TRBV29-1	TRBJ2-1	CSVESTGSYNEQFF
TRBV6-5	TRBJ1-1	CASLDSGDTEAFF
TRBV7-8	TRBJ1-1	CASSLALAGSEAFF
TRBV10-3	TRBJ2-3	CAISASGGTDTQYF
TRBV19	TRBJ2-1	CASSIGLRGSVNEQFF